The rows below give T cell receptor beta chains drawn from one sample of a study of lymphopenia after photon versus proton radiotherapy. Profiled with immunoSEQ multiplex PCR; TCRdb holds only in-frame clones, not every one. There are 45,000 to 65,000 clones in the sample; approximately 92% occur only once, and about a sixth lies in the top ten. The source material was peripheral blood, sampled from a patient treated with photon-based radiotherapy. Receptors were obtained from a woman aged 35 to 49 with cholangiocarcinoma. CDR3s include the opening cysteine and the closing phenylalanine or tryptophan. D genes are given only for firm matches. Size is stated for part of the rows, as once, few or many counts, or as a class when the clone is expanded.

clone size | J gene | D gene | V gene | CDR3 DNA | CDR3 protein
. | TRBJ2-1 | . | TRBV28 | TGTGCCAGCAGTTTGCCGACGTCTCGCGCGGGGTTCTTC | CASSLPTSRAGFF
. | TRBJ2-3 | TRBD2 | TRBV6-5 | TGTGCCAGCACCGAACTAGCGGGGGGCGCCGATACGCAGTATTTT | CASTELAGGADTQYF
once | TRBJ2-7 | TRBD1 | TRBV5-1 | TGCGCCAGCAGCTTGGAAAGTTGGGGACAGGGGGTGGTCGAGCAGTACTTC | CASSLESWGQGVVEQYF
. | TRBJ1-1 | . | TRBV30 | TGTGCCTGGAATTCCCCCGGGGGGGGGTGGACTGAAGCTTTCTTT | CAWNSPGGGWTEAFF
. | TRBJ1-1 | . | TRBV13 | TGTGCCAGCAGCTTAGGGGGCCGGACTGAAGCTTTCTTT | CASSLGGRTEAFF
. | TRBJ1-1 | . | TRBV6-5 | TGTGCCAGTAACCTCGGTGAGACAGGTGAAGCTTTCTTT | CASNLGETGEAFF
. | TRBJ2-2 | TRBD1 | TRBV5-6 | TGTGCCAGCAGCTTGGTGCAGGGGGACACCGGGGAGCTGTTTTTT | CASSLVQGDTGELFF
. | TRBJ1-3 | TRBD1 | TRBV2 | TGTGCCAGCAGATCGACAGGGATAGGAAACACCATATATTTT | CASRSTGIGNTIYF
. | TRBJ1-4 | . | TRBV5-4 | TGTGCCAGCAGCTTGGGGGGCTATGGTGAAAAACTGTTTTTT | CASSLGGYGEKLFF
. | TRBJ2-7 | . | TRBV19 | TGTGCCAGTAGTTCGCTCCTCGGCCAAAGGTACGAGCAGTACTTC | CASSSLLGQRYEQYF
. | TRBJ1-2 | . | TRBV19 | TGTGCCAGTACCCGCGTAGGGGCTAGTGCCTATGGCTACACCTTC | CASTRVGASAYGYTF
. | TRBJ2-1 | TRBD2 | TRBV6-5 | TGTGCCAGCAGTCCTACTAGCGGATTTTCCAATGAGCAGTTCTTC | CASSPTSGFSNEQFF
. | TRBJ2-3 | . | TRBV29-1 | TGCAGCGTCAGAACAGATACGCAGTATTTT | CSVRTDTQYF
few | TRBJ1-5 | . | TRBV27 | TGTGCCAGCACCGGGGACGGAGGGGATCAGCCCCAGCATTTT | CASTGDGGDQPQHF
. | TRBJ1-2 | . | TRBV4-1 | TGCGCCAGCAGCCAAGTAGGACAGAATAACTATGGCTACACCTTC | CASSQVGQNNYGYTF
. | TRBJ1-6 | . | TRBV6-1 | TGTGCCAGCAGGAACGACGGATATAATTCACCCCTCCACTTT | CASRNDGYNSPLHF
. | TRBJ1-1 | TRBD1 | TRBV5-1 | TGCGCCAGCGCCCCCAACACAGGGGGCAGTACTGAAGCTTTCTTT | CASAPNTGGSTEAFF
. | TRBJ2-2 | TRBD2 | TRBV28 | TGTGCCAGCAGCCGAACTAGCGGGAGGTCCGGGGAGCTGTTTTTT | CASSRTSGRSGELFF
. | TRBJ1-1 | . | TRBV25-1 | TGTGCCAGCAGTGAGGTTAACACTGAAGCTTTCTTT | CASSEVNTEAFF
. | TRBJ2-1 | TRBD2 | TRBV4-1 | TGCGCCAGCAGTCCGAGCGGGGTGGGTACGGATGAGCAGTTCTTC | CASSPSGVGTDEQFF
. | TRBJ1-6 | . | TRBV29-1 | TGCAGCGTTTCTCTGCCGACAGAACAGAATTCACCCCTCCACTTT | CSVSLPTEQNSPLHF
. | TRBJ1-4 | TRBD1 | TRBV28 | TGTGCCAGCAGTTTAGCAGAACAGGGGAAGGAAAAACTGTTTTTT | CASSLAEQGKEKLFF
. | TRBJ2-3 | . | TRBV7-6 | TGTGCCAGCAGCTTAGGCCTAGGGGCCAACACAGATACGCAGTATTTT | CASSLGLGANTDTQYF
. | TRBJ1-5 | . | TRBV7-2 | TGTGCCAGCAGCTTAGCCGGGGGATATCAGCCCCAGCATTTT | CASSLAGGYQPQHF
. | TRBJ1-2 | . | TRBV19 | TGTGCCAGTAGTCCCTCGAGGGCGCATGGCTACACCTTC | CASSPSRAHGYTF
. | TRBJ1-4 | . | TRBV11-2 | TGTGCCAGCAGCTTAGATCATATCGGGACTGAAAAACTGTTTTTT | CASSLDHIGTEKLFF
once | TRBJ2-1 | . | TRBV2 | TGTGCCAACACCCGGACGGGGTTATCCTCCGATGAGCAGTTCTTC | CANTRTGLSSDEQFF
once | TRBJ1-4 | . | TRBV29-1 | TGCAGCGTTAAGAACAGTCCTAATGAAAAACTGTTTTTT | CSVKNSPNEKLFF
. | TRBJ2-2 | TRBD1 | TRBV10-2 | TGCGCCAGTCGACAGGGGTTGAACACCGGGGAGCTGTTTTTT | CASRQGLNTGELFF
. | TRBJ1-1 | . | TRBV28 | TGTGCCAGCAGTTTACGGGGTGGGCCAGTTACTGAAGCTTTCTTT | CASSLRGGPVTEAFF